The T cell receptor beta chain under discussion was sequenced for a study of T cell responses to AZD1222 COVID-19 vaccine. Study-level findings and limits: Most donors were white British, females outnumbered males, and clonal diversity was possibly underestimated. Unmutated regions of variants are reportedly targeted by nearly half of spike-specific TCRs. Along spike, vaccine-associated CD4 TCRs were found throughout, with dominance at 160-218 and 743-854. Repertoires in all cases were sampled only once the peak T cell response had passed.

There are a few counts of this clone. Its antigen is not identified. CDR3 size: 17 residues. Trimming pared 0 bases from V and 0 bases from J, leaving 12 bases between. Germline CDR1 reads LNHNV; CDR2 reads YYDKDF (reference sequence). Here immunoSEQ multiplex PCR was the method, and the copy in TCRdb shows in-frame clones only, minus some. The data contain 150,000 to 200,000 clones, about 90% of them singletons. Sequences were derived from peripheral blood, sampled on day 0 of AZD1222 vaccination. The V gene is TRBV15, the J gene TRBJ1-5, with a possible D match to TRBD1 (5 bases). The TCR was taken from an adult in good health. In DNA form, the CDR3 reads TGTGCCACCAGCAGAGATCCCCGGGACTCTAGCAATCAGCCCCAGCATTTT. This translates into CATSRDPRDSSNQPQHF.